Listed below are T cell receptor beta chains from one sample, sequenced in a study of CD8 T cells in ankylosing spondylitis. TCRdb redid the calling of the 5' RACE reads with MiXCR, one entry per CDR3 protein. The profile covers roughly 700,000 distinct CDR3 sequences, with under 20% appearing a single time and approximately 18% taken by the ten largest. The sample comprised blood, either unsorted or a sorted T cell fraction (not recorded which). The receptors derive from a male donor with ankylosing spondylitis. Each CDR3 is given with its conserved first and last residue. D genes are given only for firm matches. A row's size may be missing; if present it is once, few, many or a size class.

v_gene: TRBV5-1; j_gene: TRBJ1-1; d_gene: -; abundance: -; CDR3aa: CASSMRGTQNTEAFF; CDR3nt: TGCGCCAGCAGCATGAGGGGGACCCAGAACACTGAAGCTTTCTTT
v_gene: TRBV27; j_gene: TRBJ2-1; d_gene: TRBD1; abundance: -; CDR3aa: CASSRDPTGSYNEQFF; CDR3nt: TGTGCCAGCAGTAGAGACCCGACAGGGTCATACAATGAGCAGTTCTTC
v_gene: TRBV6-2/TRBV6-3; j_gene: TRBJ2-1; d_gene: TRBD2; abundance: -; CDR3aa: CASSYRRPGLAGNSYNEQFF; CDR3nt: TGTGCCAGCAGTTACAGAAGACCGGGACTAGCGGGAAACTCCTACAATGAGCAGTTCTTC
v_gene: TRBV2; j_gene: TRBJ2-1; d_gene: TRBD2; abundance: -; CDR3aa: CASSGGAYNEQFF; CDR3nt: TGTGCCAGCAGCGGGGGGGCCTACAATGAGCAGTTCTTC
v_gene: TRBV6-4; j_gene: TRBJ2-7; d_gene: -; abundance: -; CDR3aa: CASSVWQGNEQYF; CDR3nt: TGTGCCAGCAGTGTTTGGCAGGGGAACGAGCAGTACTTC
v_gene: TRBV12-3/TRBV12-4; j_gene: TRBJ2-7; d_gene: TRBD2; abundance: many; CDR3aa: CASSLSLAGLNGEQYF; CDR3nt: TGTGCCAGCAGTTTATCCCTAGCGGGACTGAACGGTGAGCAGTACTTC
v_gene: TRBV9; j_gene: TRBJ1-1; d_gene: -; abundance: -; CDR3aa: CARGGGGTEAFF; CDR3nt: TGTGCCAGAGGTGGGGGCGGCACTGAAGCTTTCTTT
v_gene: TRBV6-2/TRBV6-3; j_gene: TRBJ2-2; d_gene: TRBD1; abundance: -; CDR3aa: CASSYDPDRGTTGELFF; CDR3nt: TGTGCCAGCAGTTACGACCCCGACAGGGGGACTACCGGGGAGCTGTTTTTT
v_gene: TRBV4-1; j_gene: TRBJ1-1; d_gene: -; abundance: few; CDR3aa: CASSQVTGLNTEAFF; CDR3nt: TGCGCCAGCAGCCAGGTAACAGGGTTGAACACTGAAGCTTTCTTT
v_gene: TRBV9; j_gene: TRBJ2-1; d_gene: TRBD2; abundance: -; CDR3aa: CASSTGLAGEVEQFF; CDR3nt: TGTGCCAGCAGCACGGGACTAGCGGGAGAAGTTGAGCAGTTCTTC
v_gene: TRBV11-2; j_gene: TRBJ2-3; d_gene: TRBD2; abundance: -; CDR3aa: CASSGGGLAGGWGTLTQYF; CDR3nt: TGTGCCAGCAGCGGGGGAGGACTAGCGGGAGGGTGGGGCACTCTTACGCAGTATTTT
v_gene: TRBV7-6; j_gene: TRBJ2-5; d_gene: -; abundance: -; CDR3aa: CASSLPQHAKEETQYF; CDR3nt: TGTGCCAGCAGCTTACCCCAGCATGCAAAAGAAGAGACCCAGTACTTC
v_gene: TRBV5-6; j_gene: TRBJ1-4; d_gene: TRBD1; abundance: -; CDR3aa: CASRARGTGIEKLFF; CDR3nt: TGTGCCAGCAGAGCCCGCGGGACAGGGATTGAAAAACTGTTTTTT
v_gene: TRBV9; j_gene: TRBJ2-2; d_gene: -; abundance: few; CDR3aa: CASSVGSRGLITGELFF; CDR3nt: TGTGCCAGCAGCGTAGGGTCCAGGGGACTCATCACCGGGGAGCTGTTTTTT
v_gene: TRBV7-9; j_gene: TRBJ2-3; d_gene: TRBD2; abundance: -; CDR3aa: CASSPGTSGPTDTQYF; CDR3nt: TGTGCCAGCAGCCCCGGGACTAGCGGACCCACAGATACGCAGTATTTT
v_gene: TRBV12-3/TRBV12-4; j_gene: TRBJ2-7; d_gene: -; abundance: -; CDR3aa: CASTSWAGWIYEQYF; CDR3nt: TGTGCCAGCACCTCATGGGCAGGGTGGATCTACGAGCAGTACTTC
v_gene: TRBV20-1; j_gene: TRBJ2-4; d_gene: -; abundance: many; CDR3aa: CSAAAGELAKNIQYF; CDR3nt: TGCAGTGCAGCCGCCGGGGAACTAGCCAAAAACATTCAGTACTTC
v_gene: TRBV6-1; j_gene: TRBJ2-7; d_gene: -; abundance: once; CDR3aa: CASSRHRDTYEQYF; CDR3nt: TGTGCCAGCAGTCGACACCGGGACACCTACGAGCAGTACTTC
v_gene: TRBV12-3/TRBV12-4; j_gene: TRBJ1-1; d_gene: -; abundance: few; CDR3aa: CASSDTNSGNTEAFF; CDR3nt: TGTGCCAGCAGTGACACAAACTCTGGGAACACTGAAGCTTTCTTT
v_gene: TRBV2; j_gene: TRBJ1-1; d_gene: -; abundance: -; CDR3aa: CASSEWGAGAFF; CDR3nt: TGTGCCAGCAGTGAATGGGGGGCTGGAGCTTTCTTT
v_gene: TRBV4-1; j_gene: TRBJ2-3; d_gene: -; abundance: -; CDR3aa: CASSQVGDTQYF; CDR3nt: TGCGCCAGCAGCCAAGTTGGAGATACGCAGTATTTT
v_gene: TRBV5-6; j_gene: TRBJ1-1; d_gene: -; abundance: -; CDR3aa: CASRSDLNTEAFF; CDR3nt: TGTGCCAGCAGATCCGATTTGAACACTGAAGCTTTCTTT
v_gene: TRBV12-3/TRBV12-4; j_gene: TRBJ1-3; d_gene: TRBD1; abundance: -; CDR3aa: CATGQGRSGNTIYF; CDR3nt: TGTGCCACTGGACAGGGACGCTCTGGAAACACCATATATTTT
v_gene: TRBV2; j_gene: TRBJ2-3; d_gene: TRBD1; abundance: -; CDR3aa: CASNRDRTADTQYF; CDR3nt: TGTGCCTCAAACCGGGACAGGACAGCAGATACGCAGTATTTT
v_gene: TRBV12-3/TRBV12-4; j_gene: TRBJ1-6; d_gene: -; abundance: few; CDR3aa: CASSLRVGNNSPLHF; CDR3nt: TGTGCCAGCAGTTTGCGGGTAGGGAACAATTCACCCCTCCACTTT
v_gene: TRBV10-3; j_gene: TRBJ1-6; d_gene: -; abundance: few; CDR3aa: CAISESGYSPSDSPLHF; CDR3nt: TGTGCCATCAGTGAGTCGGGTTACAGCCCCTCGGATTCACCCCTCCACTTT
v_gene: TRBV7-2; j_gene: TRBJ1-1; d_gene: -; abundance: few; CDR3aa: CASSLGQTLMNTEAFF; CDR3nt: TGTGCCAGCAGCTTAGGACAGACCTTAATGAACACTGAAGCTTTCTTT
v_gene: TRBV28; j_gene: TRBJ1-1; d_gene: TRBD1; abundance: few; CDR3aa: CASSPRDREIGQAFF; CDR3nt: TGTGCCAGCAGTCCCAGGGACAGGGAGATTGGCCAAGCTTTCTTT
v_gene: TRBV15; j_gene: TRBJ2-1; d_gene: TRBD2; abundance: few; CDR3aa: CATSTPGVVTSGGYNEQFF; CDR3nt: TGTGCCACCAGCACCCCTGGGGTTGTGACTAGCGGGGGGTACAATGAGCAGTTCTTC
v_gene: TRBV15; j_gene: TRBJ2-6; d_gene: TRBD1; abundance: -; CDR3aa: CATSDTLTGFGANVLTF; CDR3nt: TGTGCCACCAGCGATACATTGACAGGGTTTGGGGCCAACGTCCTGACTTTC
v_gene: TRBV12-3/TRBV12-4; j_gene: TRBJ2-2; d_gene: TRBD2; abundance: few; CDR3aa: CASSVAGGGGELFF; CDR3nt: TGTGCCAGCAGTGTAGCGGGAGGAGGCGGGGAGCTGTTTTTT
v_gene: TRBV10-3; j_gene: TRBJ2-7; d_gene: -; abundance: -; CDR3aa: CAISAAGAQRALEQYF; CDR3nt: TGTGCCATCAGCGCCGCCGGGGCCCAAAGGGCTCTCGAGCAGTACTTC
v_gene: TRBV3-1; j_gene: TRBJ2-6; d_gene: -; abundance: -; CDR3aa: CASSHPTSGANVLTF; CDR3nt: TGTGCCAGCAGCCATCCGACCTCTGGGGCCAACGTCCTGACTTTC
v_gene: TRBV7-9; j_gene: TRBJ2-1; d_gene: -; abundance: -; CDR3aa: CASSGGWQFF; CDR3nt: TGTGCCAGCAGCGGGGGGTGGCAGTTCTTC
v_gene: TRBV28; j_gene: TRBJ2-7; d_gene: -; abundance: -; CDR3aa: CASSHSTSYEQYF; CDR3nt: TGTGCCAGCAGCCATAGTACCTCCTACGAGCAGTACTTC
v_gene: TRBV12-3/TRBV12-4; j_gene: TRBJ1-2; d_gene: -; abundance: many; CDR3aa: CASTAANYGYTF; CDR3nt: TGTGCCAGCACGGCGGCTAACTATGGCTACACCTTC
v_gene: TRBV7-9; j_gene: TRBJ2-2; d_gene: TRBD1; abundance: -; CDR3aa: CASSQATGTGELFF; CDR3nt: TGTGCCAGCAGCCAAGCGACAGGGACCGGGGAGCTGTTTTTT
v_gene: TRBV29-1; j_gene: TRBJ2-1; d_gene: TRBD2; abundance: -; CDR3aa: CSVGPSGSHEQFF; CDR3nt: TGCAGCGTTGGCCCTAGCGGGAGTCATGAGCAGTTCTTC
v_gene: TRBV5-5; j_gene: TRBJ1-2; d_gene: -; abundance: few; CDR3aa: CASSRPGGGDGYTF; CDR3nt: TGTGCCAGCAGCCGGCCGGGGGGGGGCGATGGCTACACCTTC
v_gene: TRBV29-1; j_gene: TRBJ2-2; d_gene: -; abundance: -; CDR3aa: CSVGGMAGGSGELFF; CDR3nt: TGCAGCGTGGGAGGGATGGCAGGGGGTTCCGGGGAGCTGTTTTTT
v_gene: TRBV11-2; j_gene: TRBJ2-2; d_gene: TRBD2; abundance: -; CDR3aa: CASSPRARLAGGQWHSGELFF; CDR3nt: TGTGCCAGCAGCCCAAGGGCGAGACTAGCGGGAGGGCAGTGGCATAGCGGGGAGCTGTTTTTT
v_gene: TRBV4-1; j_gene: TRBJ1-2; d_gene: TRBD1; abundance: few; CDR3aa: CASSHLGQTYGYTF; CDR3nt: TGCGCCAGCAGCCATTTGGGACAGACCTATGGCTACACCTTC
v_gene: TRBV9; j_gene: TRBJ2-2; d_gene: -; abundance: few; CDR3aa: CASSVEGALTGELFF; CDR3nt: TGTGCCAGCAGCGTAGAAGGGGCCCTCACCGGGGAGCTGTTTTTT
v_gene: TRBV5-1; j_gene: TRBJ1-1; d_gene: TRBD1; abundance: -; CDR3aa: CASSWGQGDTEAFF; CDR3nt: TGCGCCAGCAGCTGGGGACAGGGCGACACTGAAGCTTTCTTT
v_gene: TRBV4-1; j_gene: TRBJ1-3; d_gene: TRBD1; abundance: -; CDR3aa: CASSQATGGRNTIYF; CDR3nt: TGCGCCAGCAGCCAAGCGACAGGGGGGCGTAACACCATATATTTT
v_gene: TRBV12-3/TRBV12-4; j_gene: TRBJ1-1; d_gene: -; abundance: -; CDR3aa: CASCYRGGYTEAFF; CDR3nt: TGTGCCAGCTGTTATAGGGGCGGGTACACTGAAGCTTTCTTT